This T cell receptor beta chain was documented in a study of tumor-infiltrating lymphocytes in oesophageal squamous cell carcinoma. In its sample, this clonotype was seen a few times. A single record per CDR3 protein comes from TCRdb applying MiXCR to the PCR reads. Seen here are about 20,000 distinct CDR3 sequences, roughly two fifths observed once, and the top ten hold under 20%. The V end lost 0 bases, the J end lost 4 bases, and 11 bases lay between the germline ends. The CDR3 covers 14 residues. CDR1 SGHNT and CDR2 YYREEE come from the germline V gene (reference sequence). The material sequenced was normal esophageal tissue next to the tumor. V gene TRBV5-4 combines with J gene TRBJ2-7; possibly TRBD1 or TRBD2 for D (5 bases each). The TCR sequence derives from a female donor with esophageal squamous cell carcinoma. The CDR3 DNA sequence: TGTGCCAGCAGCTTGGGAGAGGGGAGATACGAGCAGTACTTC. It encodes CASSLGEGRYEQYF.